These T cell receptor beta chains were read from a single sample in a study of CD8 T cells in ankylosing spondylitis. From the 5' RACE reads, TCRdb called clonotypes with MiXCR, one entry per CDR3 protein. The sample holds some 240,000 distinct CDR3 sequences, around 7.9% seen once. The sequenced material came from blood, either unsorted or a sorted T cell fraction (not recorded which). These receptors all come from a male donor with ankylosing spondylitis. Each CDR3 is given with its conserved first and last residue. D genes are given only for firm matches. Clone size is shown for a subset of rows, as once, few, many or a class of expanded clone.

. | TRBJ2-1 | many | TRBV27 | TGTGCCAGCAGTCCCCGGGACTACAATGAGCAGTTCTTC | CASSPRDYNEQFF
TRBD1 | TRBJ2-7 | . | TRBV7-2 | TGTGCCAGCAGCCCGAGGACAGGGTTACACGAGCAGTACTTC | CASSPRTGLHEQYF
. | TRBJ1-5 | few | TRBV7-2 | TGTGCCAGCAGCCTAGGCGAGGGTTGGGACAATCAGCCCCAGCATTTT | CASSLGEGWDNQPQHF
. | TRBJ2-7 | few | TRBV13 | TGTGCCAGCAGCCCCCATATAGGGGAACACGAGCAGTACTTC | CASSPHIGEHEQYF
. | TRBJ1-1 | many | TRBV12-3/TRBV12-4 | TGTGCCAGCAGTTTGGTACACAGACAGAACACTGAAGCTTTCTTT | CASSLVHRQNTEAFF
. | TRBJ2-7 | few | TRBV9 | TGTGCCAGCAGCCTTAGCGGAGTCCCTTCCTACGAGCAGTACTTC | CASSLSGVPSYEQYF
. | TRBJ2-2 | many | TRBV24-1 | TGTGCCACCAGTGATTTGGGGTTCGGGGAGCTGTTTTTT | CATSDLGFGELFF
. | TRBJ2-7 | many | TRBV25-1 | TGTGCCAGCAGTGAAGGAGGAGACTACGAGCAGTACTTC | CASSEGGDYEQYF
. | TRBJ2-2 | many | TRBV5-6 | TGTGCCAGCAGCTTGGGAGGGTACCCTATCACCGGGGAGCTGTTTTTT | CASSLGGYPITGELFF
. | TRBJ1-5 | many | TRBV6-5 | TGTGCCAGCAGTTCCTGGACCGCGAGGGGCCAGCCCCAGCATTTT | CASSSWTARGQPQHF
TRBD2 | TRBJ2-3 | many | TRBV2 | TGTGCCAGTCCGAGCGGGGGCACAGATACGCAGTATTTT | CASPSGGTDTQYF
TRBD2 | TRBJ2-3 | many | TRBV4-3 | TGCGCCAGCAGCCAAGATCCAGCGGGGGGCACAGATACGCAGTATTTT | CASSQDPAGGTDTQYF
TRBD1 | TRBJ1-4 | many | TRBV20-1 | TGCAGTTCCCGGGACAGGGGGGACCCGAATGAAAAACTGTTTTTT | CSSRDRGDPNEKLFF
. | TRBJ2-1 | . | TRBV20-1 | TGCAGTGCTGTAGACGCCCACGGGACCTACAATGAGCAGTTCTTC | CSAVDAHGTYNEQFF